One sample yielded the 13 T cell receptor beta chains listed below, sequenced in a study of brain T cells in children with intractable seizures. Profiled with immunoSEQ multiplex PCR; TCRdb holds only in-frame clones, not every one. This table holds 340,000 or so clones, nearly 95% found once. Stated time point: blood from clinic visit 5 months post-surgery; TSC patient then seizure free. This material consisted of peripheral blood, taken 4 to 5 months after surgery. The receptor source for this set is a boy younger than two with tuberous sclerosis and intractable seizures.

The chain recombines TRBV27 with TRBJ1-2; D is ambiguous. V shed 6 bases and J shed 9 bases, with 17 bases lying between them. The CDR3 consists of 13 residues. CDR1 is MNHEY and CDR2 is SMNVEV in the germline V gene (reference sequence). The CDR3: CASSFIGQLRYTF. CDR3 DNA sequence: TGTGCCAGCAGCTTTATCGGGCAACTTCGCTACACCTTC.

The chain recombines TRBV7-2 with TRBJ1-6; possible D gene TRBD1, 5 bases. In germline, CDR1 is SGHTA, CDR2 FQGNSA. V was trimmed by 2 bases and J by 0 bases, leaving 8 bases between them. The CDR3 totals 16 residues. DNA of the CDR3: TGTGCCAGCAGCTTAAGGGGTCTCTCCTATAATTCACCCCTCCACTTT. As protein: CASSLRGLSYNSPLHF.

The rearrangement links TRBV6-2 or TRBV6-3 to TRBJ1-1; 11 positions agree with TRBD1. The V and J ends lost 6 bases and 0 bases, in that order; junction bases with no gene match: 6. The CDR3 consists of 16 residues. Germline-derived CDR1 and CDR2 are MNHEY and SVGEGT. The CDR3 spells CASSIWDRGLNTEAFF. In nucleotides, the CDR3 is TGTGCCAGCAGCATATGGGACAGGGGGTTGAACACTGAAGCTTTCTTT.

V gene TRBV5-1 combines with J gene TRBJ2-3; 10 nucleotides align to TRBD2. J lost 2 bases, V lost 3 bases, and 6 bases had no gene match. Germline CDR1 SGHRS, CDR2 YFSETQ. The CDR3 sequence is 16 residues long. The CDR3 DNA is TGCGCCAGCAGCTATGGAGGACTAGCGGACACAGATACGCAGTATTTT. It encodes CASSYGGLADTDTQYF.

This chain's CDR3 is CASSATGGTSNEQFF. Written as DNA, the CDR3 is TGTGCCAGCAGCGCTACAGGGGGTACGTCCAATGAGCAGTTCTTC. The V and J genes are TRBV9 and TRBJ2-1; 8 bases agree with TRBD1. This CDR3 is built from 15 residues. The V segment lost 3 bases and the J segment 6 bases; nucleotides outside the gene matches: 8. Germline V gene lookup returns CDR1 SGDLS and CDR2 YYNGEE.

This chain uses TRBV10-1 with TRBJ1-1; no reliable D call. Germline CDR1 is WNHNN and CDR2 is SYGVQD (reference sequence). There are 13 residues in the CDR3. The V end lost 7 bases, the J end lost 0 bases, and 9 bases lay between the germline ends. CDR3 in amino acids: CASMRTLNTEAFF. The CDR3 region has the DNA TGCGCCAGCATGCGGACGTTGAACACTGAAGCTTTCTTT.

As DNA, the CDR3 is TGTGCCAGCAGCTTTGCCGGACAGCTTAATTCACCCCTCCACTTT. Translation: CASSFAGQLNSPLHF. The gene calls are TRBV13 and TRBJ1-6, with D possibly TRBD1 on 6 matching bases. V was trimmed by 3 bases and J by 6 bases, leaving 12 bases between them. The germline V gene has CDR1 PRHDT and CDR2 FYEKMQ (reference sequence). The CDR3 consists of 15 residues.

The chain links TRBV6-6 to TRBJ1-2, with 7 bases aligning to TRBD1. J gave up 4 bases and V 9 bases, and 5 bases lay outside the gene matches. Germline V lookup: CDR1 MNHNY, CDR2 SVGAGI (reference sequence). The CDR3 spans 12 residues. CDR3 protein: CASSDRAYGYTF. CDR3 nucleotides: TGTGCCAGTTCTGACAGGGCCTATGGCTACACCTTC.

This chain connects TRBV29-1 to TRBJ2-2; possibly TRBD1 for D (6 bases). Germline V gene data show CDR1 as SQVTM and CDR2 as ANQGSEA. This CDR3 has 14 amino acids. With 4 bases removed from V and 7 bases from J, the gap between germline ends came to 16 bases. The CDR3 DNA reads TGCAGCGTTGCAGTAACAGGGCTGGGCGGGGAGCTGTTTTTT. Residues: CSVAVTGLGGELFF.

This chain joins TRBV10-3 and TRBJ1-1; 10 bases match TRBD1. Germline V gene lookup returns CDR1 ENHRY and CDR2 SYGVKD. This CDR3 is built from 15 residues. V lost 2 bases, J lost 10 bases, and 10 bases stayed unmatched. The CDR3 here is CAISEGRDRGGRAFF. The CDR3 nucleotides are TGTGCCATCAGTGAGGGCCGGGACAGGGGCGGGAGAGCTTTCTTT.

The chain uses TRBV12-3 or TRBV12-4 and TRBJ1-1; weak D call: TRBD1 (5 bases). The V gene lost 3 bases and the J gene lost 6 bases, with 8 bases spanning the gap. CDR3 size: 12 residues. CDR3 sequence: CASSLGGAEAFF. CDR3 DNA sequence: TGTGCCAGCAGTTTGGGGGGGGCTGAAGCTTTCTTT.

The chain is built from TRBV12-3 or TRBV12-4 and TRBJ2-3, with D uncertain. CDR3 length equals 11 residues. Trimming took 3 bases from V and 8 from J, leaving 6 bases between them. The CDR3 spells CASSLGGTQYF. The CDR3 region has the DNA TGTGCCAGCAGTTTGGGCGGTACGCAGTATTTT.

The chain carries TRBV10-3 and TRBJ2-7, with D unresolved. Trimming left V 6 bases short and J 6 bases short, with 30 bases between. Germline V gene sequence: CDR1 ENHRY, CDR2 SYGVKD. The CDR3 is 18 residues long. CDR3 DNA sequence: TGTGCCATCAGCCCCCTTAAACTAAGACCCCGTTTCCCCCGCGAGCAGTACTTC. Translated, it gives CAISPLKLRPRFPREQYF.